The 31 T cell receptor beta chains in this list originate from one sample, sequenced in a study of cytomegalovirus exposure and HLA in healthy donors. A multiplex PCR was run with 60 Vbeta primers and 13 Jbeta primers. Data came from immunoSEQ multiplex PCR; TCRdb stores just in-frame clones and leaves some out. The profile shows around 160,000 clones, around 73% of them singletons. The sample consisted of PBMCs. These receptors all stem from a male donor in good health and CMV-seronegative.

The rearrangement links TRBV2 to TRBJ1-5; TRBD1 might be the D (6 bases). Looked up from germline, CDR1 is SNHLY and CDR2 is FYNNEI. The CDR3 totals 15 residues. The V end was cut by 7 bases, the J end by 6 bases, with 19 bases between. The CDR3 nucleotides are TGTGCCAGCACCCAAGGGGGGGCTATTGGTCAGCCCCAGCATTTT. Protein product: CASTQGGAIGQPQHF.

CDR3 loop: CASTPYFNGANVLTF. The CDR3 DNA reads as TGTGCCAGTACCCCTTACTTCAATGGGGCCAACGTCCTGACTTTC. V is TRBV19 and J is TRBJ2-6, with unresolved D. There are 15 residues in the CDR3. The germline V gene has CDR1 LNHDA and CDR2 SQIVND (reference sequence). V was trimmed by 7 bases and J by 3 bases, leaving 13 bases between them.

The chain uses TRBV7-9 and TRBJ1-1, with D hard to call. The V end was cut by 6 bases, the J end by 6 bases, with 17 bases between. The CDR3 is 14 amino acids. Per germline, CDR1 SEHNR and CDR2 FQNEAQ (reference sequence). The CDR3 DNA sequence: TGTGCCAGCAGTAAAATTGGAGGGCTGGCTGAAGCTTTCTTT. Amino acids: CASSKIGGLAEAFF.

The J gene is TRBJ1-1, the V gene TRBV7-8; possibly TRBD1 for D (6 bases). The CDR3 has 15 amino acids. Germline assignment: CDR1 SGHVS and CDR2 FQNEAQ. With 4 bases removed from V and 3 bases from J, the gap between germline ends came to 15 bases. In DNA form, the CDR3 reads TGTGCCAGCAGCTCCCACAGGGAAAGGGACACTGAAGCTTTCTTT. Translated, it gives CASSSHRERDTEAFF. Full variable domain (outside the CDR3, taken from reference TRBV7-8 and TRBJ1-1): GAGVSQSPRYKVAKRGQDVALRCDPISGHVSLFWYQQALGQGPEFLTYFQNEAQLDKSGLPSDRFFAERPEGSVSTLKIQRTQQEDSAVYLCASSSHRERDTEAFFGQGTRLTVV.

The CDR3 nucleotides read TGTGCCAGCAGTGAATCCCTCCCGCGGCAAGAGACCCAGTACTTC. As protein: CASSESLPRQETQYF. The chain joins TRBV2 to TRBJ2-5; D unresolved. Between the trimmed V and J ends, which lost 2 bases and 2 bases, there was a span of 12 bases. CDR3 size: 15 residues. CDR1 and CDR2 from the germline V gene are SNHLY and FYNNEI.

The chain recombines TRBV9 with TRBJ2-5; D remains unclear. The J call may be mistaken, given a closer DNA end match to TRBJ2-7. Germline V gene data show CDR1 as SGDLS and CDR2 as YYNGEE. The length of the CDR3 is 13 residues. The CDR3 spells CASSAAPGNEQYF. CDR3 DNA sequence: TGTGCCAGCAGCGCCGCACCAGGCAACGAGCAGTACTTC.

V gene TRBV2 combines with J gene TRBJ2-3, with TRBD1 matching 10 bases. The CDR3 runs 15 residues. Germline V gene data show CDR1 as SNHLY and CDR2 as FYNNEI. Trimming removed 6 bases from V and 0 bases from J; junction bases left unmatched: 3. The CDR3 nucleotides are TGTGCCAGCAGCGGGACAGGGGCTAGCACAGATACGCAGTATTTT. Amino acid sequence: CASSGTGASTDTQYF.

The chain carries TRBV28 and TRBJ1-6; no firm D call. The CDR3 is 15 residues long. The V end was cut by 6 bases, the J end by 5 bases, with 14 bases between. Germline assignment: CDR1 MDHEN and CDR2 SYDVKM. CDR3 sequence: CASSSRREHNSPLHF. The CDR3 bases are TGTGCCAGCAGCTCCCGTAGGGAGCATAATTCACCCCTCCACTTT. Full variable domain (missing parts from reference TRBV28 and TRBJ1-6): DVKVTQSSRYLVKRTGEKVFLECVQDMDHENMFWYRQDPGLGLRLIYFSYDVKMKEKGDIPEGYSVSREKKERFSLILESASTNQTSMYLCASSSRREHNSPLHFGNGTRLTVT.

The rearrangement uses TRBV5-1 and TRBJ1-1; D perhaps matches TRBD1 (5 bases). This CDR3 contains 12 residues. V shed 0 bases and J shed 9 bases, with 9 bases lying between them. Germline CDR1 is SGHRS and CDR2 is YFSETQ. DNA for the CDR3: TGCGCCAGCAGCTTGGTGGGGCCGCAAGCTTTCTTT. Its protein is CASSLVGPQAFF.

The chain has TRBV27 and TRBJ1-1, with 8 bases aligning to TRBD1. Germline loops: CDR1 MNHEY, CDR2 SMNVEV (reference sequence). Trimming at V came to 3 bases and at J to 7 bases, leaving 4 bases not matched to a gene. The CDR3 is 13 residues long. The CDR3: CASSLAGGLEAFF. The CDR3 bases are TGTGCCAGCAGTTTGGCAGGGGGCCTTGAAGCTTTCTTT.

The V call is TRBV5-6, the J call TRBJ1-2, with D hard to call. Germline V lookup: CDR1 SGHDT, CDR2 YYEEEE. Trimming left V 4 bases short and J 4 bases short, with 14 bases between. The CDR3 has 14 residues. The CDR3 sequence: CASSHDVASYGYTF. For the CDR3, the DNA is TGTGCCAGCAGCCACGATGTAGCAAGCTATGGCTACACCTTC.

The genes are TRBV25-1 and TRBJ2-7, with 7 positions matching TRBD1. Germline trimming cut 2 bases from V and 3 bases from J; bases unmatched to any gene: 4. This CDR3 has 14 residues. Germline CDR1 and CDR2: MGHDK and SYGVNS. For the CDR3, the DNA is TGTGCCAGCAGTGAAGGGACAGCAAGCTACGAGCAGTACTTC. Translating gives CASSEGTASYEQYF.

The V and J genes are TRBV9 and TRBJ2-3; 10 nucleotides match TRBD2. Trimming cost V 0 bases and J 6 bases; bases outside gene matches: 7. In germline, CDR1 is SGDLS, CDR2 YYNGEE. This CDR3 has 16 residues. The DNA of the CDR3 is TGTGCCAGCAGCGTAGAAGCGGGGGGGGCGCGGGATACGCAGTATTTT. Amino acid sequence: CASSVEAGGARDTQYF.

The CDR3 here is CASSLVEGKTDTQYF. DNA of the CDR3: TGTGCCAGCAGCTTGGTGGAGGGCAAGACAGATACGCAGTATTTT. The genes are TRBV7-9 and TRBJ2-3, with D tentatively TRBD2 (6 bases). This CDR3 has 15 residues. CDR1 and CDR2 from the germline V gene are SEHNR and FQNEAQ (reference sequence). V was pared by 3 bases and J by 3 bases, with 13 bases between.

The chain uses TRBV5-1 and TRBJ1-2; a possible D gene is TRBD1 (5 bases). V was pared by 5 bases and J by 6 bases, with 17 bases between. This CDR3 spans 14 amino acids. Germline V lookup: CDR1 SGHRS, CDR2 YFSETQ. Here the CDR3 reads CASSEIGGGDGYTF. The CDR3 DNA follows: TGCGCCAGCAGTGAAATCGGGGGAGGGGATGGCTACACCTTC.

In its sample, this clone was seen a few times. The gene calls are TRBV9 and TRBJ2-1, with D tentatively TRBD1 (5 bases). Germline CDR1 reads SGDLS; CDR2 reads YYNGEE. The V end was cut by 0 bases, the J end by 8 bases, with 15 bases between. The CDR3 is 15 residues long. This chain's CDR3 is CASSVDRGSWDEQFF. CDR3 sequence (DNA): TGTGCCAGCAGCGTAGATAGGGGTTCTTGGGATGAGCAGTTCTTC.

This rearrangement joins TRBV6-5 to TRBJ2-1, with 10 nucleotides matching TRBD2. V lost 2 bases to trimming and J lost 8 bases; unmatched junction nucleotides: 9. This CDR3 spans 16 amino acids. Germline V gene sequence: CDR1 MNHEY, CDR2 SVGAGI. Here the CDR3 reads CASSYDLAGDRDEQFF. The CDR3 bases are TGTGCCAGCAGTTACGATCTAGCGGGAGATAGAGATGAGCAGTTCTTC.

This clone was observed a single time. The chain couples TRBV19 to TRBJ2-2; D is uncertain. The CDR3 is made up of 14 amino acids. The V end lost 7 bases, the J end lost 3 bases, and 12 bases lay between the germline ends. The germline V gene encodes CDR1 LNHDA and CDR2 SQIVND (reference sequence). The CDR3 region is CASTPGSYTGELFF. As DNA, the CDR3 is TGTGCCAGTACTCCCGGGTCATACACCGGGGAGCTGTTTTTT. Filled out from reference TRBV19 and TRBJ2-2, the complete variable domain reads DGGITQSPKYLFRKEGQNVTLSCEQNLNHDAMYWYRQDPGQGLRLIYYSQIVNDFQKGDIAEGYSVSREKKESFPLTVTSAQKNPTAFYLCASTPGSYTGELFFGEGSRLTVL.

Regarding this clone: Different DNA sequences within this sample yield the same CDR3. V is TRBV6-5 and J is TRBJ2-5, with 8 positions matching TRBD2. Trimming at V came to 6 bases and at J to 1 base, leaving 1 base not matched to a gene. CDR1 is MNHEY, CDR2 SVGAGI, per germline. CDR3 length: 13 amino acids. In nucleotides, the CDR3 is TGTGCCAGCAGCGGGGGGGGCCAAGAGACCCAGTACTTC. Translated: CASSGGGQETQYF.

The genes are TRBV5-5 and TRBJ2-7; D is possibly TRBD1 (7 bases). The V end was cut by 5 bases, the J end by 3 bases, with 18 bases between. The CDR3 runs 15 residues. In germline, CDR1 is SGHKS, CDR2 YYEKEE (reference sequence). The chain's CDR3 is CASSIMAGQNYEQYF. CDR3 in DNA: TGTGCCAGCAGTATTATGGCGGGACAGAACTACGAGCAGTACTTC.

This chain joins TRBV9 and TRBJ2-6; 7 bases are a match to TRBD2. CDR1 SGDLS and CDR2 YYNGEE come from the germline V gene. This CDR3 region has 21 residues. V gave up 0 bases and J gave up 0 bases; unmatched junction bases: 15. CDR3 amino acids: CASSVVPTNPSGPSGANVLTF. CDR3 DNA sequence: TGTGCCAGCAGCGTAGTGCCAACGAACCCTAGCGGACCCTCTGGGGCCAACGTCCTGACTTTC.

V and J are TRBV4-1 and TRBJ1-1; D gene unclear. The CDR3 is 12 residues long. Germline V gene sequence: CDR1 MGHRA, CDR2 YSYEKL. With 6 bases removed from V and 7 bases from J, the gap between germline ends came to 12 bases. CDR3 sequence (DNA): TGCGCCAGCAGTATAACGGAGAGTGAAGCTTTCTTT. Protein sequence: CASSITESEAFF.

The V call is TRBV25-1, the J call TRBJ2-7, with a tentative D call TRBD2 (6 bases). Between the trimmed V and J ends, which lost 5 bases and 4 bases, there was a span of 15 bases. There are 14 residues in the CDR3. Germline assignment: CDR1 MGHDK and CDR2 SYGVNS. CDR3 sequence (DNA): TGTGCCAGCAGTCCACAGCGAGGGACTTACGAGCAGTACTTC. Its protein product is CASSPQRGTYEQYF.

The chain's CDR3 is CASSPQSPNTEAFF. As DNA, the CDR3 is TGCGCCAGCAGTCCACAGAGTCCGAACACTGAAGCTTTCTTT. J is TRBJ1-1 and V is TRBV5-1; no clear D gene. CDR3 length: 14 amino acids. Trimming pared 5 bases from V and 1 base from J, leaving 12 bases between. CDR1 and CDR2 (germline): SGHRS, YFSETQ.

The CDR3 coding sequence is TGTGCCAGCAGCGCCGACAGGGGTGGAGACTATGGCTACACCTTC. This gives the protein CASSADRGGDYGYTF. This sequence joins TRBV7-2 and TRBJ1-2, with 8 bases identical to TRBD1. Germline assignment: CDR1 SGHTA and CDR2 FQGNSA. There are 15 residues in the CDR3. V was clipped by 5 bases and J by 3 bases; unmatched bases: 8.

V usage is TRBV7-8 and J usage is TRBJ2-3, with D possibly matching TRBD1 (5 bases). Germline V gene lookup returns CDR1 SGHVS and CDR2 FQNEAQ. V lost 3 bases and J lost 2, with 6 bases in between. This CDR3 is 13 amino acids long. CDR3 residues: CASSFGHTDTQYF. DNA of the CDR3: TGTGCCAGCAGCTTCGGACACACAGATACGCAGTATTTT.

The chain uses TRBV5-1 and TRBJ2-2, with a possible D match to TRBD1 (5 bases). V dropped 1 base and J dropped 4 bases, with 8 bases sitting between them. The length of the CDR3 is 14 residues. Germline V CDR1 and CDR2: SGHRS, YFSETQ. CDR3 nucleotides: TGCGCCAGCAGCTTGTCAGGGCCCACCGGGGAGCTGTTTTTT. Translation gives CASSLSGPTGELFF.

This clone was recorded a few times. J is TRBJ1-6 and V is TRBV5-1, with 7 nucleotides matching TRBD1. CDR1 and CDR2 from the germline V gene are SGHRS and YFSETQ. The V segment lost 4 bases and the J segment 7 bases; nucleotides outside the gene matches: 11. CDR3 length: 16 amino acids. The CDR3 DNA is TGCGCCAGCAGCGGAAATACCGGGACAGCAAATTCACCCCTCCACTTT. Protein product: CASSGNTGTANSPLHF. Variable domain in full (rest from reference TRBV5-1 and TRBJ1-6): KAGVTQTPRYLIKTRGQQVTLSCSPISGHRSVSWYQQTPGQGLQFLFEYFSETQRNKGNFPGRFSGRQFSNSRSEMNVSTLELGDSALYLCASSGNTGTANSPLHFGNGTRLTVT.

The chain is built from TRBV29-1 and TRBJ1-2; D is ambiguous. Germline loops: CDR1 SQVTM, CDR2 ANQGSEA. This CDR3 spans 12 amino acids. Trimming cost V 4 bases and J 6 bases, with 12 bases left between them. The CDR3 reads CSVVGREDGYTF. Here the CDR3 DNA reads TGCAGCGTTGTGGGGAGGGAAGATGGCTACACCTTC.

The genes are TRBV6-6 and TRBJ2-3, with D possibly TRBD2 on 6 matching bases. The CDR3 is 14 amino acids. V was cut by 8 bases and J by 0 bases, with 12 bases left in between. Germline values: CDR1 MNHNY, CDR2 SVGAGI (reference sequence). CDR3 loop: CASGTATSTDTQYF. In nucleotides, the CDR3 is TGTGCCAGCGGGACTGCTACTAGCACAGATACGCAGTATTTT.

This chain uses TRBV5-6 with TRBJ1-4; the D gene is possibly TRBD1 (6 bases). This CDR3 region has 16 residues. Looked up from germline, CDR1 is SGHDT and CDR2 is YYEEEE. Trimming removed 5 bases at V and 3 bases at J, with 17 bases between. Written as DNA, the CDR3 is TGTGCCAGCAGTCAAACAAAGGGGGTACCTAATGAAAAACTGTTTTTT. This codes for CASSQTKGVPNEKLFF.